A single sample is the source of the 11 T cell receptor beta chains below, sequenced in a study of blood T cell repertoires in COVID-19. Assay: immunoSEQ multiplex PCR; the TCRdb copy retains only in-frame clones and omits some. The sample lists over 200,000 clones, approximately 88% occurring once. The sequencing sample was made of PBMCs or T cells enriched from blood (not recorded which). These TCRs come from a woman in her twenties or thirties who had been exposed to COVID-19.

Remarks on this clone: The same CDR3 arises from other DNA sequences in this sample as well. The chain carries TRBV18 and TRBJ2-2; D unclear. The germline gives CDR1 KGHSH, CDR2 LQKENI. V was cut by 3 bases and J by 1 base, with 6 bases left in between. CDR3 length: 14 residues. The CDR3 DNA reads as TGTGCCAGCTCACCTCGACAGAACACCGGGGAGCTGTTTTTT. It is translated as CASSPRQNTGELFF.

The rearrangement uses TRBV6-6 and TRBJ2-2, with 8 nucleotides matching TRBD1. This CDR3 has 17 amino acids. The V segment lost 6 bases and the J segment 1 base; nucleotides outside the gene matches: 10. Per germline, CDR1 MNHNY and CDR2 SVGAGI (reference sequence). As DNA, the CDR3 is TGTGCCAGCAGACGACAGGGGACAATCCAGAACACCGGGGAGCTGTTTTTT. The encoded protein is CASRRQGTIQNTGELFF.

This chain uses TRBV15 with TRBJ2-5; D not resolved. The CDR3 contains 14 residues. Germline values: CDR1 LNHNV, CDR2 YYDKDF (reference sequence). Trimming took off 1 base at V and 5 bases at J, with 11 bases between the two ends. For the CDR3, the DNA is TGTGCCACCAGCAGAGGCTTGGCAAAGGAGACCCAGTACTTC. The encoded protein is CATSRGLAKETQYF.

This clone was detected once. V gene TRBV5-1 combines with J gene TRBJ1-2; no clear D gene. V shed 6 bases and J shed 2 bases, with 8 bases lying between them. Germline-derived CDR1 and CDR2 are SGHRS and YFSETQ. The CDR3 loop spans 12 amino acids. CDR3 sequence reads: CASKEGNYGYTF. The DNA for the CDR3 is TGCGCCAGCAAAGAGGGAAACTATGGCTACACCTTC.

The V gene is TRBV7-9, the J gene TRBJ1-1; no clear D gene. Germline V CDR1 and CDR2: SEHNR, FQNEAQ (reference sequence). The CDR3 loop spans 13 amino acids. Trimming stripped 3 bases from V and 11 bases from J, with 16 bases between. The CDR3 DNA reads TGTGCCAGCAGCTTTCTACTAGGCCAGGAGGCTTTCTTT. Encoded protein: CASSFLLGQEAFF.

The J gene is TRBJ1-2, the V gene TRBV27, with 9 bases lining up with TRBD1. Germline V gene lookup returns CDR1 MNHEY and CDR2 SMNVEV (reference sequence). V was pared by 5 bases and J by 0 bases, with 7 bases of the junction left unmatched. CDR3 length equals 16 residues. CDR3 residues: CASSVGTGPANYGYTF. Here the CDR3 DNA reads TGTGCCAGCAGTGTGGGGACAGGGCCAGCTAACTATGGCTACACCTTC.

Here the CDR3 reads CASSLRGRGTGELFF. The CDR3 DNA follows: TGTGCCAGCAGCCTAAGGGGGCGCGGGACCGGGGAGCTGTTTTTT. The gene calls are TRBV7-2 and TRBJ2-2; 7 nucleotides line up with TRBD1. The CDR3 totals 15 residues. With 5 bases clipped from V and 5 bases from J, the junction kept 8 bases outside the gene matches. Per the germline V gene, CDR1 is SGHTA and CDR2 is FQGNSA.

As for this clone: The same CDR3 also results from other DNA sequences found in this sample. V is TRBV19 and J is TRBJ2-1; 9 nucleotides align to TRBD2. The junction had 5 bases not matched to a gene; V was cut back by 3 bases and J by 5 bases. The CDR3 sequence is 15 residues long. The germline CDR1 and CDR2 sequences are LNHDA and SQIVND (reference sequence). CDR3 sequence (DNA): TGTGCCAGTAGTATTGAGGGACTAGCAAACAATGAGCAGTTCTTC. This translates into CASSIEGLANNEQFF.

The chain's CDR3 is CASSGGTPGAYNEQFF. The CDR3 DNA reads as TGTGCCAGCAGTGGCGGGACTCCCGGAGCCTACAATGAGCAGTTCTTC. This sequence joins TRBV2 and TRBJ2-1, with a weak D call TRBD2 (6 bases). Germline V gives CDR1 SNHLY, CDR2 FYNNEI. Trimming removed 4 bases at V and 2 bases at J, with 15 bases between. The CDR3 covers 16 residues.

This chain links TRBV5-1 with TRBJ2-7; 8 nucleotides line up with TRBD1. CDR1 and CDR2 (germline): SGHRS, YFSETQ. V was clipped by 4 bases and J by 2 bases; unmatched bases: 5. This CDR3 region has 14 residues. CDR3 nucleotide sequence: TGCGCCAGCAGCATAGGGACAGGAACCTACGAGCAGTACTTC. Protein product: CASSIGTGTYEQYF.

The genes are TRBV7-9 and TRBJ2-7, with 15 bases identical to TRBD2. Germline trimming cut 0 bases from V and 5 bases from J; bases unmatched to any gene: 8. Germline assignment: CDR1 SEHNR and CDR2 FQNEAQ (reference sequence). The CDR3 has 18 amino acids. The CDR3 is CASSLAGGTSGRINEQYF. The CDR3 DNA reads as TGTGCCAGCAGCTTAGCCGGCGGGACTAGCGGGAGGATTAACGAGCAGTACTTC.